These 18 T cell receptor beta chains originate from one sample sequenced in a study of T-cell reconstitution after alpha-beta-depleted transplantation in children. It was with unique molecular identifiers that the TCRbeta library was prepared. TCRdb re-called the PCR reads with MiXCR, one entry per CDR3 protein. The sample includes around 240,000 distinct CDR3 sequences, 6.5% to 9% of them seen just once. The starting material was PBMCs, mostly from graft donor cells, obtained 180 days after TCRalphabeta/CD19-depleted stem cell transplant. Receptors originate from a male patient under 18 who had a stem cell transplant for acute lymphoblastic leukemia, so the T cells may come from the graft donor.

This clonotype was counted ten times or more. The J gene is TRBJ1-5, the V gene TRBV7-2; no firm D call. The germline gives CDR1 SGHTA, CDR2 FQGNSA. V was pared by 5 bases and J by 2 bases, with 13 bases between. The CDR3 covers 15 residues. CDR3 region: CASSPEWGGNQPQHF. The CDR3 bases are TGTGCCAGCAGCCCCGAATGGGGAGGCAATCAGCCCCAGCATTTT. The whole variable domain, remainder taken from reference TRBV7-2 and TRBJ1-5, is GAGVSQSPSNKVTEKGKDVELRCDPISGHTALYWYRQSLGQGLEFLIYFQGNSAPDKSGLPSDRFSAERTGGSVSTLTIQRTQQEDSAVYLCASSPEWGGNQPQHFGDGTRLSIL.

At least ten counts were recorded for this clonotype. The J gene is TRBJ1-5, the V gene TRBV12-3 or TRBV12-4; the D is unclear. V was pared by 3 bases and J by 7 bases, with 10 bases between. The CDR3 sequence is 13 residues long. The CDR3 region is CASSLRTGQPQHF. CDR3 nucleotides: TGTGCCAGCAGTTTGAGAACGGGACAGCCCCAGCATTTT.

This clonotype was seen ten or more times. This chain uses TRBV9 with TRBJ1-1; 7 nucleotides line up with TRBD1. Germline CDR1 SGDLS, CDR2 YYNGEE. V was clipped by 3 bases and J by 7 bases; unmatched bases: 6. The CDR3 totals 13 residues. The CDR3 sequence is CASSAPWTGEAFF. As DNA, the CDR3 is TGTGCCAGCAGCGCCCCCTGGACAGGTGAAGCTTTCTTT.

This clonotype was counted ten times or more. The rearrangement uses TRBV5-1 and TRBJ1-1; maybe TRBD1 (6 bases). CDR3 size: 16 residues. Trimming removed 3 bases at V and 3 bases at J, with 18 bases between. Looked up from germline, CDR1 is SGHRS and CDR2 is YFSETQ. CDR3 in amino acids: CASSSSGTSADTEAFF. CDR3 bases: TGCGCCAGCAGCTCTTCCGGGACATCGGCCGACACTGAAGCTTTCTTT.

At least ten counts were recorded for this clonotype. The chain carries TRBV9 and TRBJ1-2; D gene ambiguous. Deletions cut 7 bases from V and 1 base from J, with 20 bases between. This CDR3 has 16 amino acids. Per germline, CDR1 SGDLS and CDR2 YYNGEE. The DNA of the CDR3 is TGTGCCAGCCCGGGCTCGGGGAGTCCATTTAACTATGGCTACACCTTC. It codes for CASPGSGSPFNYGYTF.

The rearrangement links TRBV3-1 to TRBJ2-3; 11 bases fit TRBD1. Trimming took 4 bases from V and 2 from J; bases not matched to a gene: 8. The CDR3 sequence is 17 residues long. Germline-derived CDR1 and CDR2 are LGHDT and YNNKEL (reference sequence). Here the CDR3 reads CASSPPGQGGFTDTQYF. The CDR3 DNA is TGTGCCAGCAGCCCACCGGGACAGGGGGGGTTCACAGATACGCAGTATTTT.

The genes are TRBV7-9 and TRBJ1-2; a possible D gene is TRBD1 (6 bases). Trimming took 7 bases from V and 2 from J, leaving 17 bases between them. Germline CDR1 and CDR2: SEHNR and FQNEAQ (reference sequence). The CDR3 covers 15 residues. CDR3 coding DNA: TGTGCCAGCAAGGGGGGCTCGGGGGAGAACTATGGCTACACCTTC. Protein product: CASKGGSGENYGYTF.

The sample holds many counts of this clonotype. The chain recombines TRBV5-6 with TRBJ2-7, with 8 bases matching TRBD1. V shed 2 bases, J shed 7 bases, and the junction held 11 bases outside the gene matches. Germline V lookup: CDR1 SGHDT, CDR2 YYEEEE. The CDR3 runs 15 residues. The CDR3 here is CASSLASGQAREQYF. The DNA for the CDR3 is TGTGCCAGCAGCTTAGCCTCGGGACAGGCGAGGGAGCAGTACTTC.

This clonotype was seen ten or more times. The chain couples TRBV14 to TRBJ2-7; D is uncertain. Germline values: CDR1 SGHDN, CDR2 FVKESK. The CDR3 length is 14 residues. V was cut by 0 bases and J by 2 bases, with 8 bases left in between. CDR3 coding DNA: TGTGCCAGCAGCCAAGATTGGATCACCTACGAGCAGTACTTC. Translated: CASSQDWITYEQYF.

This clonotype has ten or more counts. The chain couples TRBV7-8 to TRBJ1-4, with D possibly TRBD1 on 6 matching bases. CDR3 size: 16 residues. Germline assignment: CDR1 SGHVS and CDR2 FQNEAQ. V lost 1 base and J lost 8, with 17 bases in between. The CDR3 DNA follows: TGTGCCAGCAGCTTAGGAATTCCAGGGGATTGGGAAAAACTGTTTTTT. Amino acid sequence: CASSLGIPGDWEKLFF. Full variable domain (missing parts from reference TRBV7-8 and TRBJ1-4): GAGVSQSPRYKVAKRGQDVALRCDPISGHVSLFWYQQALGQGPEFLTYFQNEAQLDKSGLPSDRFFAERPEGSVSTLKIQRTQQEDSAVYLCASSLGIPGDWEKLFFGSGTQLSVL.

This clonotype was recorded many times. V gene TRBV20-1 combines with J gene TRBJ1-2, with D uncertain. The CDR3 is 11 amino acids. V lost 1 base and J lost 6, with 6 bases in between. CDR1 DFQATT and CDR2 SNEGSKA come from the germline V gene (reference sequence). The CDR3 nucleotides read TGCAGTGCTAGAGCAGGTGATGGCTACACCTTC. It codes for CSARAGDGYTF.

This clonotype has a count of ten or more. V gene TRBV10-2 combines with J gene TRBJ2-7; 8 bases are a match to TRBD2. Losses at the gene ends were 9 bases for V and 4 bases for J; bases not matched to a gene: 5. Germline V gene lookup returns CDR1 WSHSY and CDR2 SAAADI. The CDR3 loop spans 12 amino acids. CDR3 bases: TGCGCCAGGAAAGCGGGAGTTTACGAGCAGTACTTC. It codes for CARKAGVYEQYF.

This clonotype has at least ten counts. The chain has TRBV20-1 and TRBJ2-7; TRBD1 might be the D (5 bases). The germline CDR1 and CDR2 sequences are DFQATT and SNEGSKA (reference sequence). Trimming cost V 0 bases and J 1 base, with 16 bases left between them. CDR3 length equals 16 residues. The CDR3 bases are TGCAGTGCTAGAGATCTTAGGACACTTACTTCCTACGAGCAGTACTTC. Protein: CSARDLRTLTSYEQYF.

In its sample, this clonotype was seen many times. The chain combines TRBV5-1 with TRBJ2-5; 9 bases are shared with TRBD2. V dropped 0 bases and J dropped 2; count of bases not matched to a gene: 5. The CDR3 runs 16 residues. Germline CDR1 reads SGHRS; CDR2 reads YFSETQ. DNA of the CDR3: TGCGCCAGCAGCTTGGTAGCGGGAGTGAGGCAAGAGACCCAGTACTTC. Translating gives CASSLVAGVRQETQYF. The complete variable domain, with remaining parts taken from reference TRBV5-1 and TRBJ2-5, reads KAGVTQTPRYLIKTRGQQVTLSCSPISGHRSVSWYQQTPGQGLQFLFEYFSETQRNKGNFPGRFSGRQFSNSRSEMNVSTLELGDSALYLCASSLVAGVRQETQYFGPGTRLLVL.

This sequence joins TRBV6-1 and TRBJ2-1, with TRBD2 matching over 11 bases. The CDR3 runs 17 residues. V lost 5 bases to trimming and J lost 3 bases; unmatched junction nucleotides: 9. CDR1 MNHNS and CDR2 SASEGT come from the germline V gene. The CDR3: CASSRRLAGRFYNEQFF. Written as DNA, the CDR3 is TGTGCCAGCAGTCGAAGACTAGCGGGACGTTTCTACAATGAGCAGTTCTTC.

This clonotype appeared a few times. The V and J genes are TRBV10-2 and TRBJ2-1; weak D call: TRBD1 (6 bases). Germline CDR1 WSHSY, CDR2 SAAADI. The length of the CDR3 is 14 residues. Trimming left V 9 bases short and J 2 bases short, with 14 bases between. The CDR3 DNA follows: TGCGCCAGGTCACAGGGACCCCCCTACAATGAGCAGTTCTTC. This codes for CARSQGPPYNEQFF.

This clonotype has at least ten counts. The rearrangement links TRBV20-1 to TRBJ1-5; D may be TRBD1 (6 bases). The germline gives CDR1 DFQATT, CDR2 SNEGSKA (reference sequence). Trimming took off 4 bases at V and 3 bases at J, with 16 bases between the two ends. The CDR3 is made up of 15 amino acids. The CDR3 bases are TGCAGTGCTACCATCTCGACAGGATACAATCAGCCCCAGCATTTT. Its translation: CSATISTGYNQPQHF.

This clonotype was detected a few times. This chain uses TRBV7-9 with TRBJ1-1; TRBD1 is a possible D gene (6 bases). Germline V gene sequence: CDR1 SEHNR, CDR2 FQNEAQ (reference sequence). Trimming took off 6 bases at V and 2 bases at J, with 19 bases between the two ends. The CDR3 runs 16 residues. DNA for the CDR3: TGTGCCAGCAGAGGGGATTGGCAGGGACACAACACTGAAGCTTTCTTT. This codes for CASRGDWQGHNTEAFF.